In its sample, the clone carrying this T cell receptor beta chain was seen a few times. The amount of total RNA extracted per sample was at least 6 micrograms. This specimen comes from a study of blood T cells in healthy people across ages. This CDR3 has 15 residues. Germline-derived CDR1 and CDR2 are SGHAT and FQDESV (reference sequence). The V and J ends lost 6 bases and 1 base respectively, with 16 bases between them. Sample-barcoded 5' priming and a J-beta primer mix drove a second PCR of roughly 6 to 12 cycles. MiXCR was run by TCRdb on the 5' RACE reads, yielding one entry per CDR3 protein. Among 1.6 million or so distinct CDR3 sequences, about 35% were seen once, and the ten largest hold around 10%.

Material for sequencing was blood. V is TRBV11-1 and J is TRBJ2-7; possible D gene TRBD2, 6 bases. The clonotype originates from a woman in her thirties in good health. The CDR3 sequence is CASRKGQGGSYEQYF. The CDR3 bases are TGTGCCAGCAGAAAAGGGCAGGGAGGTTCCTACGAGCAGTACTTC.